These T cell receptor beta chains were read from a single sample in a study of control samples from healthy donors and cancer patients. Only in-frame clones appear in the TCRdb table, and some are missing; sequencing was by immunoSEQ multiplex PCR. Of approximately 170,000 clones listed, more than 80% are singletons. Sequencing was performed on blood. These receptors came from a man aged 25 to 40 in good health. Both conserved end residues are part of each CDR3. D genes are given only for firm matches. Clone sizes are given selectively: once, few, many, or a class where the clone is expanded.

CDR3nt	CDR3aa	v_gene	j_gene	d_gene	abundance
TGTGCCAGCAGCTTTGGACTAGCAGCGGACAATGAGCAGTTCTTC	CASSFGLAADNEQFF	TRBV7-9	TRBJ2-1	TRBD2	few
TGTGCAAGTCGCTTAGACTGGATACACTACGAGCAGTACTTC	CASRLDWIHYEQYF	TRBV12-2	TRBJ2-7	NA	NA
TGTGCCAGTAGCCCTCGAGAATATGACACTGAAGCTTTCTTT	CASSPREYDTEAFF	TRBV19	TRBJ1-1	NA	NA
TGTGCCAGCAGCTATCCACCACACGAACCCGAACTGTTTTTT	CASSYPPHEPELFF	TRBV11-2	TRBJ1-4	NA	NA
TGTGCCAGCAGCGCGCCGGGGGGGTGGACCGGGGAGCTGTTTTTT	CASSAPGGWTGELFF	TRBV11-2	TRBJ2-2	TRBD2	once
TGTGCCAGCAGTTTATACCCAACGAAAGCCTACAATGAGCAGTTCTTC	CASSLYPTKAYNEQFF	TRBV27	TRBJ2-1	NA	NA
TGTGCCAGCAGTTACGGGCAGGACGGCTATGGCTACACCTTC	CASSYGQDGYGYTF	TRBV6-2/TRBV6-3	TRBJ1-2	NA	NA
TGTGCCAGCAGCCCTGGGACAGCTTATAATTCACCCCTCCACTTT	CASSPGTAYNSPLHF	TRBV5-6	TRBJ1-6	TRBD1	NA
TGTGCCAGCAGCCCGGGACTAGCGGGAGGGGGCGCCTACAATGAGCAGTTCTTC	CASSPGLAGGGAYNEQFF	TRBV7-3	TRBJ2-1	TRBD2	NA
TGTGCCAGCAGCTTGGACAGCGGGAGGGCTAATGAGCAGTTCTTC	CASSLDSGRANEQFF	TRBV5-4	TRBJ2-1	TRBD2	NA
TGTGCCAGCAGTTACTCGACGGTCAGGAAATCTTCACCCCTCCACTTT	CASSYSTVRKSSPLHF	TRBV6-2/TRBV6-3	TRBJ1-6	NA	NA
TGTGCCAGCAGCCCGGGACAGGGGGCACTCTATGGCTACACCTTC	CASSPGQGALYGYTF	TRBV3-1/TRBV3-2	TRBJ1-2	TRBD1	NA
TGTGCCAGCAGCCAAGATCTTGGGCGGGGGCGTGATACGCAGTATTTT	CASSQDLGRGRDTQYF	TRBV3-1/TRBV3-2	TRBJ2-3	NA	few
TGTGCCAGTAGTACCTATTCGGGGGGGATCTACGAGCAGTACTTC	CASSTYSGGIYEQYF	TRBV19	TRBJ2-7	TRBD2	NA
TGTGCCAGCAGTTTATTGGGGACGGTGGGGAACACTGAAGCTTTCTTT	CASSLLGTVGNTEAFF	TRBV27	TRBJ1-1	NA	NA
TGTGCCAGTAGGGATCCGAGGCACAAGGGCTCTGGAAACACCATATATTTT	CASRDPRHKGSGNTIYF	TRBV19	TRBJ1-3	NA	NA
TGTGCCACCCAACCCGGGACAGGGACAAACACCATATATTTT	CATQPGTGTNTIYF	TRBV5-4	TRBJ1-3	TRBD1	NA
TGTGCCAGCAGCCGACCCGGGACAGGGACACTGAACACCGGGGAGCTGTTTTTT	CASSRPGTGTLNTGELFF	TRBV7-9	TRBJ2-2	TRBD1	NA
TGTGCCAGTAGACCAAACCGCAATCAGCCCCAGCATTTT	CASRPNRNQPQHF	TRBV19	TRBJ1-5	NA	NA
TGTGCCAGCAGTCTGGACAGGGTGAATGGCTACACCTTC	CASSLDRVNGYTF	TRBV7-2	TRBJ1-2	TRBD1	NA
TGTGCCAGTATAAATCAGGGCAGGGGGCAGCCCCAGCATTTT	CASINQGRGQPQHF	TRBV19	TRBJ1-5	TRBD1	NA
TGTGCCAGCAGTGAATTGGGTAATTCACCCCTCCACTTT	CASSELGNSPLHF	TRBV2	TRBJ1-6	NA	NA
TGTGCCACCAGCAGAGATCCAAGTTCCAACATTCAGTACTTC	CATSRDPSSNIQYF	TRBV15	TRBJ2-4	NA	NA
TGTGCCACCAGCAGCCCTAAGGACCGGAACACCGGGGAGCTGTTTTTT	CATSSPKDRNTGELFF	TRBV15	TRBJ2-2	NA	NA
TGTGCCAGCAGGATGACAGGGGGGACCGGGGAGCTGTTTTTT	CASRMTGGTGELFF	TRBV7-3	TRBJ2-2	TRBD1	NA
TGTGCCAGCTCAAACGGACAGGGGGCGAGGGGAAACACCATATATTTT	CASSNGQGARGNTIYF	TRBV18	TRBJ1-3	TRBD1	NA
TGTGCCTGGAGTGTGAGGGGCGGGTATGGCTACACCTTC	CAWSVRGGYGYTF	TRBV30	TRBJ1-2	NA	NA
TGTGCCACCGCGACTAGCGGGAACATTCAGTACTTC	CATATSGNIQYF	TRBV3-1/TRBV3-2	TRBJ2-4	TRBD2	NA
TGTGCCAGCAGTGATTGGCCCGGGGGGAACACTGAAGCTTTCTTT	CASSDWPGGNTEAFF	TRBV6-1	TRBJ1-1	NA	NA
TGTGCCAGCAGTTTAGTTGCAGATACGCAGTATTTT	CASSLVADTQYF	TRBV12-3/TRBV12-4	TRBJ2-3	NA	NA
TGCAGTGCTAGTTCCGCACTGTGGGGTTTAGGCAATGAGCAGTTCTTC	CSASSALWGLGNEQFF	TRBV20-1	TRBJ2-1	NA	NA
TGTGCCAGCAGCCAAGACTTGAGGGGCAATCAGCCCCAGCATTTT	CASSQDLRGNQPQHF	TRBV3-1/TRBV3-2	TRBJ1-5	NA	once
TGTGCCAGCAGCTTAGAAAGTTATAGCTCCTACAATGAGCAGTTCTTC	CASSLESYSSYNEQFF	TRBV7-7	TRBJ2-1	NA	NA
TGTGCCAGTAGTCCGCGGGACAGGGGGGCGAACACTGAAGCTTTCTTT	CASSPRDRGANTEAFF	TRBV19	TRBJ1-1	TRBD1	NA
TGTGCCAGCATGAGGAACACTGAAGCTTTCTTT	CASMRNTEAFF	TRBV25-1	TRBJ1-1	NA	once